One sample yielded the 6 T cell receptor beta chains listed below, sequenced in a study of cytomegalovirus exposure and HLA in healthy donors. The PCR employed 60 Vbeta primers together with 13 Jbeta primers. Using immunoSEQ multiplex PCR, the repertoire was profiled, and TCRdb retains in-frame clones only, with some absent. The ten most abundant clones cover 2.1% of a sample with approximately 45,000 clones. The specimen sequenced was PBMCs. These receptors all come from a woman in her thirties or forties in good health and CMV-seronegative.

The chain couples TRBV7-9 to TRBJ2-3; D ambiguous. Germline lookup yields CDR1 SEHNR and CDR2 FQNEAQ (reference sequence). The V gene lost 3 bases and the J gene lost 5 bases, with 15 bases spanning the gap. The CDR3 has 15 amino acids. The CDR3 DNA reads TGTGCCAGCAGCTTGGGCGCGAGTCATGGAGATACGCAGTATTTT. The encoded protein is CASSLGASHGDTQYF.

This chain uses TRBV23-1 with TRBJ1-5; D gene unclear. TRBV23-1 is an ORF for which the function is uncertain. The CDR3 runs to 16 residues. Trimming took off 6 bases at V and 4 bases at J, with 19 bases between the two ends. CDR3 residues: CASSPVDIFGNQPQHF. The CDR3 region has the DNA TGCGCCAGCAGCCCCGTAGACATTTTCGGAAATCAGCCCCAGCATTTT.

This chain links TRBV11-2 with TRBJ1-1; 7 bases align to TRBD1. Trimming removed 5 bases from V and 3 bases from J; junction bases left unmatched: 3. The CDR3 sequence is 13 residues long. CDR1 is SGHAT, CDR2 FQNNGV, per germline. CDR3 sequence reads: CASSRQGDTEAFF. CDR3 bases: TGTGCCAGCAGCCGACAGGGAGACACTGAAGCTTTCTTT.

The rearrangement joins TRBV11-2 to TRBJ1-1, with 8 bases that match TRBD1. The CDR3 contains 15 residues. V gave up 4 bases and J gave up 10 bases; unmatched junction bases: 14. In germline, CDR1 is SGHAT, CDR2 FQNNGV. The CDR3 reads CASSSSGTGLIGAFF. The CDR3 DNA sequence: TGTGCCAGCAGCTCTTCCGGGACAGGACTCATCGGAGCTTTCTTT.

The V call is TRBV30, the J call TRBJ1-2; 11 nucleotides match TRBD1. V was pared by 2 bases and J by 4 bases, with 6 bases of the junction left unmatched. The CDR3 has 15 amino acids. Germline CDR1 is GTSNPN and CDR2 is SVGIG (reference sequence). CDR3 sequence: CAWSPAGTGGYGYTF. CDR3 bases: TGTGCCTGGAGTCCAGCCGGGACAGGGGGCTATGGCTACACCTTC.

The J gene is TRBJ2-2, the V gene TRBV7-9; D is possibly TRBD2 (6 bases). V was trimmed by 5 bases and J by 4 bases, leaving 14 bases between them. This CDR3 contains 15 residues. CDR1 and CDR2 (germline): SEHNR, FQNEAQ (reference sequence). The chain's CDR3 is CASSPRGGSTGELFF. Written as DNA, the CDR3 is TGTGCCAGCAGCCCTCGTGGGGGGAGCACCGGGGAGCTGTTTTTT.